This TCR beta chain was recovered during a study of T cell repertoires in cytomegalovirus infection. As for the study in general: Both recently identified HLA-C-restricted and well-studied HLA-B-restricted CMV epitopes were used in the study. Carrying CMV and the relevant HLA type showed in public TCR beta signatures.

CDR1 ENHRY and CDR2 SYGVKD come from the germline V gene. This CDR3 has 15 residues. Trimming left V 0 bases short and J 2 bases short, with 11 bases between. Notes on this clonotype: Its antigen is still unknown.

Study conclusions and caveats: Dominating the ex vivo response were TCR beta clonotypes that were CMV-specific and HLA-C-restricted.

TCRdb fed the reads into MiXCR, producing one record per CDR3 protein. Among about 770,000 distinct CDR3 sequences, roughly 29% were seen once, and the ten largest hold about an eighth. The rearrangement links TRBV10-3 to TRBJ2-7; D might be TRBD2 (5 bases). This sample comprised cultured CD8+ T cells from PBMCs, obtained from culture after CMV antigen stimulation. The TCR comes from a human donor in good health (CMV status not recorded). Some clones in this sample may be carry-over from other donors' samples. CDR3 coding DNA: TGTGCCATCAGTGAGTCAGGGCTAGCCGCCTACGAGCAGTACTTC. Protein sequence: CAISESGLAAYEQYF.